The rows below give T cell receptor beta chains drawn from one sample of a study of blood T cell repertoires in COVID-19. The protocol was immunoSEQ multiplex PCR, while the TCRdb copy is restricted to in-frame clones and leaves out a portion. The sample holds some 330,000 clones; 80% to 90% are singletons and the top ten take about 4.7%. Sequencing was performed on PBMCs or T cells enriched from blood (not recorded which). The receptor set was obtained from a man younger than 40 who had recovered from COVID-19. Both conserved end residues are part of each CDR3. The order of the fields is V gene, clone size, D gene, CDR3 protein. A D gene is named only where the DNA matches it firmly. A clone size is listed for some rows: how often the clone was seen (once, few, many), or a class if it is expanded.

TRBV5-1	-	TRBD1	CASSLASTGVGEQYF
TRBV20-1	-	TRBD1	CSASTDRGTQHF
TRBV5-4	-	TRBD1	CASSLDGPSARGTYEQYF
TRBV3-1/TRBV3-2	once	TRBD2	CASSPSGTRGYEQYF
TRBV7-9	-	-	CASSFGGLTNIQYF
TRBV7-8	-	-	CASSLVGGGYYGYTF
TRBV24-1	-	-	CATSPGGELFF
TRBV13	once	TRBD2	CASSQPGLAGGLGHEQFF
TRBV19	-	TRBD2	CASSGNSGGLTGELFF
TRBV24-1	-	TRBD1	CATSEPTGEQYF
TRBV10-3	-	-	CAISESELHYYEQYF
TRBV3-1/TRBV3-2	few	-	CASSQDIYGYTF
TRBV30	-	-	CAWSGTGNEKLFF
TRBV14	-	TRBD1	CASSRQGSLYNSPLHF
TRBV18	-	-	CASSPEPLGYTF
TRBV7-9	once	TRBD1	CASSLMTGDYKKEKLFF
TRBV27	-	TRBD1	CASSPRTGGMGPQHF
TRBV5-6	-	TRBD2	CASSTYTSGVSYEQYF
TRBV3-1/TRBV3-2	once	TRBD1	CASSLTGTGGNIQYF
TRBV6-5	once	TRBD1	CASRPTGGTEAFF
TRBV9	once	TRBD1	CASSVETGAWNTIYF
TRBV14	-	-	CASSFTYSGNTIYF
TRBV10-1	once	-	CASSVFCGRATNEKLFF
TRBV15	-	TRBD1	CATSSGQGVSGNTIYF
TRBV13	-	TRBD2	CASTFGGRDTQYF
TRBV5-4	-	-	CASSITGEQFF
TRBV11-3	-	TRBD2	CASSLGMARGDNEQFF
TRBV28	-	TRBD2	CASSIPPGLAGSDTQYF
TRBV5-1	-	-	CASSLGPRGPFPYSNQPQHF
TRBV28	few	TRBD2	CASGLLAGGPGDTGELFF
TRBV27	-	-	CASSLWATRDNQPQHF
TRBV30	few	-	CAGTRGGKGTEAFF
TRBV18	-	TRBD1	CASSPPRTGASTNEKLFF
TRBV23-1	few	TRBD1	CASSQGRDRGVHQPQHF
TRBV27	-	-	CASSFLGQDMRYTF
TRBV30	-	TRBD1	CASTRTGGAYEQYF
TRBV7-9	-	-	CASSLAMSNYGYTF